This T cell receptor beta chain was documented in a study of blood T cells in healthy people across ages. For the second PCR, which ran for about 7 to 11 cycles, a sample-barcoded 5' primer and a J-beta primer mix were used. From the 5' RACE reads, TCRdb called clonotypes with MiXCR, one entry per CDR3 protein. The table lists 600,000 to 1,000,000 distinct CDR3 sequences, roughly 60% of them singletons, with 20% to 25% in the top ten. The sample holds many counts of this clonotype. The receptor comes from a man in his thirties or forties in good health. The sample comprised blood.

The CDR3 sequence: CASSLDTSNYGYTF. DNA for the CDR3: TGCGCCAGCAGCTTGGACACGTCCAACTATGGCTACACCTTC. The rearrangement links TRBV5-1 to TRBJ1-2; D remains unclear. Germline assignment: CDR1 SGHRS and CDR2 YFSETQ. V lost 0 bases, J lost 2 bases, and 8 bases lay in between. The CDR3 totals 14 residues.